This T cell receptor beta chain was profiled in a study of monozygotic twins with inflammatory bowel disease. Whole-study findings and limits: Other individuals had fewer clonotypes in common with IBD patients than with healthy twins, especially with disease activity. Evidence failed to back one strong IBD-linked signal or clonotype. Background noise in patient repertoires may stem from differing immunosuppressive treatments.

Germline assignment: CDR1 DFQATT and CDR2 SNEGSKA (reference sequence). The CDR3 is made up of 14 amino acids. One blood sample of roughly 2.5 ml was taken from each donor. A word on this clonotype: Its antigen remains unknown.

TCRdb reprocessed the 5' RACE reads, with one entry per CDR3 protein and no DNA. This sample contains around 450,000 distinct CDR3 sequences. This TCR was recovered from a human donor with ulcerative colitis or Crohn's disease, or a healthy co-twin of an affected twin (not recorded which). The chain joins TRBV20-1 to TRBJ2-7; TCRdb's D gene call, TRBD2, goes unchecked for lack of DNA. Sequenced input: blood. Here the CDR3 reads CSAITGTSDYEQYF.